Sequencing of this T cell receptor (beta chain) was carried out in a study of graft-versus-host responses after intestinal transplantation. A note on this clone: What it recognizes is unknown.

Data came from immunoSEQ multiplex PCR; TCRdb stores just in-frame clones and leaves some out. The sample yields 25,000 to 35,000 clones, roughly 80% seen once. The specimen was unstimulated CD8+ T cells sorted from spleen or lymph node cells, collected before intestinal transplant. This receptor was taken from a human donor who received an intestinal transplant.

The CDR3 region has the DNA TGTGCCAGCGGAAACAGGGAAACCTACGAGCAGTACTTC. Translation gives CASGNRETYEQYF. V is TRBV6-5 and J is TRBJ2-7, with TRBD1 as a possible D gene (6 bases). The CDR3 spans 13 residues. The germline CDR1 and CDR2 sequences are MNHEY and SVGAGI. Trimming took off 8 bases at V and 2 bases at J, with 13 bases between the two ends.